The rows below give T cell receptor beta chains drawn from one sample of a study of blood T cell repertoires in COVID-19. This table comes from immunoSEQ multiplex PCR, and its TCRdb copy is limited to in-frame clones, with some not included. The sample yields about 210,000 clones, over 70% seen once. Sequenced sample: peripheral blood. The receptors here all came from a man between 60 and 75 years old with acute or convalescent COVID-19. Both conserved end residues are part of each CDR3. Each record gives: V gene, J gene, D gene, CDR3 length, clone size, CDR3 DNA, CDR3 protein. A D gene is named only where the DNA matches it firmly. Expanded clones get a size class; other rows say once, few or many, or leave the size out.

v_call: TRBV2; j_call: TRBJ1-5; d_call: TRBD1; cdr3_length: 13; clone_size: .; cdr3_nt: TGTGCCAGCAGCCGACAGGGGAATCAGCCCCAGCATTTT; cdr3_aa: CASSRQGNQPQHF
v_call: TRBV24-1; j_call: TRBJ2-3; d_call: .; cdr3_length: 17; clone_size: .; cdr3_nt: TGTGCCACCAGTGATAACCCCGGGACCAAGGGGGCAGATACGCAGTATTTT; cdr3_aa: CATSDNPGTKGADTQYF
v_call: TRBV6-5; j_call: TRBJ2-7; d_call: .; cdr3_length: 11; clone_size: few; cdr3_nt: TGTGCCAGCACTGGGGGCGACGAGCAGTACTTC; cdr3_aa: CASTGGDEQYF
v_call: TRBV12-5; j_call: TRBJ1-1; d_call: TRBD1; cdr3_length: 16; clone_size: .; cdr3_nt: TGTGCTAGTGCCCTCCGGGACAGGGATTTGAACACTGAAGCTTTCTTT; cdr3_aa: CASALRDRDLNTEAFF
v_call: TRBV4-2; j_call: TRBJ2-2; d_call: TRBD1; cdr3_length: 16; clone_size: few; cdr3_nt: TGTGCCAGCAGCCAAGATCCGGGGACAGGGGCCGGGGAGCTGTTTTTT; cdr3_aa: CASSQDPGTGAGELFF
v_call: TRBV10-1; j_call: TRBJ1-2; d_call: TRBD1; cdr3_length: 14; clone_size: .; cdr3_nt: TGCGCCAGCTACGGGACAGGGTGGGTCTATGGCTACACCTTC; cdr3_aa: CASYGTGWVYGYTF
v_call: TRBV4-1; j_call: TRBJ2-7; d_call: TRBD1; cdr3_length: 15; clone_size: .; cdr3_nt: TGCGCCAGCAGACGCGGGACAGGGGTATCCTACGAGCAGTACTTC; cdr3_aa: CASRRGTGVSYEQYF
v_call: TRBV4-3; j_call: TRBJ1-1; d_call: TRBD1; cdr3_length: 14; clone_size: .; cdr3_nt: TGCGCCAGCAGCCAACGACAGGGGGATGCGAGGGCTTTCTTT; cdr3_aa: CASSQRQGDARAFF
v_call: TRBV5-1; j_call: TRBJ2-5; d_call: .; cdr3_length: 15; clone_size: .; cdr3_nt: TGCGCCAGCAGCCCGGACATACAGGGTAGGGAGACCCAGTACTTC; cdr3_aa: CASSPDIQGRETQYF
v_call: TRBV24-1; j_call: TRBJ2-1; d_call: TRBD1; cdr3_length: 16; clone_size: .; cdr3_nt: TGTGCCACCAGTGATTTTTCGGGACAGGGCCTCAATGAGCAGTTCTTC; cdr3_aa: CATSDFSGQGLNEQFF
v_call: TRBV2; j_call: TRBJ2-1; d_call: TRBD2; cdr3_length: 17; clone_size: .; cdr3_nt: TGTGCCAGCAGGGCCGGGACTAGCGGGGGTAGATACAATGAGCAGTTCTTC; cdr3_aa: CASRAGTSGGRYNEQFF
v_call: TRBV19; j_call: TRBJ2-1; d_call: TRBD2; cdr3_length: 17; clone_size: .; cdr3_nt: TGTGCCAGTAGTTCTCGACTAGCGGGGGGGCTTTACAATGAGCAGTTCTTC; cdr3_aa: CASSSRLAGGLYNEQFF
v_call: TRBV19; j_call: TRBJ2-3; d_call: TRBD1; cdr3_length: 14; clone_size: many; cdr3_nt: TGTGCCAGTAGTATGGGCCACAGGGGGGATACGCAGTATTTT; cdr3_aa: CASSMGHRGDTQYF
v_call: TRBV7-9; j_call: TRBJ2-4; d_call: .; cdr3_length: 18; clone_size: .; cdr3_nt: TGTGCCAGCAGCTTAGGGACCACGCGAGCGAGGGTGAGAAACATTCAGTACTTC; cdr3_aa: CASSLGTTRARVRNIQYF
v_call: TRBV27; j_call: TRBJ2-1; d_call: TRBD2; cdr3_length: 15; clone_size: .; cdr3_nt: TGTGCCAGCAGGCGGGCGGGAGCATCCTACAATGAGCAGTTCTTC; cdr3_aa: CASRRAGASYNEQFF
v_call: TRBV6-2/TRBV6-3; j_call: TRBJ2-7; d_call: TRBD2; cdr3_length: 13; clone_size: many; cdr3_nt: TGTGCCAGCAGTCGGGGGGAAGCCTACGAGCAGTACTTC; cdr3_aa: CASSRGEAYEQYF
v_call: TRBV6-5; j_call: TRBJ1-2; d_call: .; cdr3_length: 13; clone_size: .; cdr3_nt: TGTGCCAGCAGCCCCCTAGGTGGCTATGGCTACACCTTC; cdr3_aa: CASSPLGGYGYTF
v_call: TRBV4-3; j_call: TRBJ1-2; d_call: TRBD1; cdr3_length: 15; clone_size: few; cdr3_nt: TGCGCCAGCAGCCAGGTCCTGGGACAGGGGAATGGCTACACCTTC; cdr3_aa: CASSQVLGQGNGYTF
v_call: TRBV27; j_call: TRBJ1-2; d_call: TRBD1; cdr3_length: 15; clone_size: .; cdr3_nt: TGTGCCAGCAGCCGTGGACAGGCGCCCCTCTATGGCTACACCTTC; cdr3_aa: CASSRGQAPLYGYTF
v_call: TRBV6-5; j_call: TRBJ1-6; d_call: TRBD1; cdr3_length: 15; clone_size: .; cdr3_nt: TGTGCCAGCAGTAGCCGACAGGGGAATAATTCACCCCTCCACTTT; cdr3_aa: CASSSRQGNNSPLHF
v_call: TRBV28; j_call: TRBJ1-5; d_call: .; cdr3_length: 13; clone_size: .; cdr3_nt: TGTGCCAGCAGTCGACAGGTAAATCAGCCCCAGCATTTT; cdr3_aa: CASSRQVNQPQHF
v_call: TRBV19; j_call: TRBJ1-5; d_call: .; cdr3_length: 17; clone_size: .; cdr3_nt: TGTGCCAGTAGTATAGCGGTGAGAGTCGACCCACAGAAGCCCCAGCATTTT; cdr3_aa: CASSIAVRVDPQKPQHF
v_call: TRBV29-1; j_call: TRBJ1-1; d_call: TRBD1; cdr3_length: 12; clone_size: .; cdr3_nt: TGCAGCGGTCGACAGGGTGGTACTGAAGCTTTCTTT; cdr3_aa: CSGRQGGTEAFF
v_call: TRBV7-9; j_call: TRBJ2-1; d_call: .; cdr3_length: 13; clone_size: .; cdr3_nt: TGTGCCAGCAGCTTACACACGAACAATGAGCAGTTCTTC; cdr3_aa: CASSLHTNNEQFF
v_call: TRBV29-1; j_call: TRBJ2-1; d_call: .; cdr3_length: 13; clone_size: .; cdr3_nt: TGCAGCGTTGAAGAGGGTCGGGGTAATGAGCAGTTCTTC; cdr3_aa: CSVEEGRGNEQFF
v_call: TRBV9; j_call: TRBJ1-3; d_call: TRBD1; cdr3_length: 16; clone_size: once; cdr3_nt: TGTGCCAGCAGATCCGGGACAGGGGTAGTCGGAAACACCATATATTTT; cdr3_aa: CASRSGTGVVGNTIYF
v_call: TRBV24-1; j_call: TRBJ1-2; d_call: .; cdr3_length: 16; clone_size: .; cdr3_nt: TGTGCCACCAGGTCGCCTTCAGGAGTAGTAGGGGATGGCTACACCTTC; cdr3_aa: CATRSPSGVVGDGYTF
v_call: TRBV5-8; j_call: TRBJ2-2; d_call: .; cdr3_length: 15; clone_size: .; cdr3_nt: TGTGCCAGCAGCTTTGATGGGGCGAGAACCGGGGAGCTGTTTTTT; cdr3_aa: CASSFDGARTGELFF
v_call: TRBV12-5; j_call: TRBJ2-1; d_call: .; cdr3_length: 15; clone_size: .; cdr3_nt: TGTGCTAGTGGTTTGCCCCCAGCTAGCCTCCATGAGCAGTTCTTC; cdr3_aa: CASGLPPASLHEQFF
v_call: TRBV5-1; j_call: TRBJ2-5; d_call: .; cdr3_length: 15; clone_size: .; cdr3_nt: TGCGCCAGCAGCTTCAGTGCCACAGGAGAAGAGACCCAGTACTTC; cdr3_aa: CASSFSATGEETQYF
v_call: TRBV24-1; j_call: TRBJ2-7; d_call: TRBD1; cdr3_length: 15; clone_size: .; cdr3_nt: TGTGCCACCAGTCCCCGGGACAGGGGTATCTACGAGCAGTACTTC; cdr3_aa: CATSPRDRGIYEQYF
v_call: TRBV7-3; j_call: TRBJ2-1; d_call: .; cdr3_length: 13; clone_size: .; cdr3_nt: TGTGCCAGCAGCTTACTCCCTCCCAATGAGCAGTTCTTC; cdr3_aa: CASSLLPPNEQFF
v_call: TRBV27; j_call: TRBJ1-6; d_call: TRBD1; cdr3_length: 16; clone_size: .; cdr3_nt: TGTGCCAGCAGTTTATCCGACAGGGCCTATAATTCACCCCTCCACTTT; cdr3_aa: CASSLSDRAYNSPLHF
v_call: TRBV30; j_call: TRBJ1-4; d_call: .; cdr3_length: 13; clone_size: once; cdr3_nt: TGTGCCTGGACCTTAAAGAGGGGGGGCAAACTGTTTTTT; cdr3_aa: CAWTLKRGGKLFF
v_call: TRBV11-2; j_call: TRBJ1-2; d_call: TRBD1; cdr3_length: 12; clone_size: few; cdr3_nt: TGTGCCAGCAGCCCAGGGGGGTATGGCTACACCTTC; cdr3_aa: CASSPGGYGYTF
v_call: TRBV7-6; j_call: TRBJ1-5; d_call: .; cdr3_length: 13; clone_size: .; cdr3_nt: TGTGCCAGCAGCTTGAACGGGGATCAGCCCCAGCATTTT; cdr3_aa: CASSLNGDQPQHF
v_call: TRBV12-5; j_call: TRBJ2-5; d_call: TRBD1; cdr3_length: 18; clone_size: .; cdr3_nt: TGTGCTAGTGGCCTCGTTCTCGACGGGACAGCGTACCAAGAGACCCAGTACTTC; cdr3_aa: CASGLVLDGTAYQETQYF
v_call: TRBV5-1; j_call: TRBJ2-5; d_call: .; cdr3_length: 13; clone_size: .; cdr3_nt: TGCGCCAGCAGGTATCCAGGACAAGAGACCCAGTACTTC; cdr3_aa: CASRYPGQETQYF
v_call: TRBV30; j_call: TRBJ1-1; d_call: .; cdr3_length: 11; clone_size: .; cdr3_nt: TGTGCCTGGAGTAGGGGAACTGAAGCTTTCTTT; cdr3_aa: CAWSRGTEAFF
v_call: TRBV6-6; j_call: TRBJ2-3; d_call: TRBD2; cdr3_length: 15; clone_size: .; cdr3_nt: TGTGCCAGCAGTTACGTACTAGCGTACGCAGATACGCAGTATTTT; cdr3_aa: CASSYVLAYADTQYF
v_call: TRBV4-3; j_call: TRBJ1-6; d_call: .; cdr3_length: 15; clone_size: once; cdr3_nt: TGCGCCAGCAGCCAAGAAGGTCAGGGCAACTCACCCCTCCACTTT; cdr3_aa: CASSQEGQGNSPLHF
v_call: TRBV7-3; j_call: TRBJ2-1; d_call: TRBD1; cdr3_length: 15; clone_size: .; cdr3_nt: TGTGCCAGCAGCCTCGGACAGGGTACCTACAATGAGCAGTTCTTC; cdr3_aa: CASSLGQGTYNEQFF
v_call: TRBV7-2; j_call: TRBJ2-7; d_call: .; cdr3_length: 13; clone_size: .; cdr3_nt: TGTGCCAGCAGCTCGGCCCTCCGAGGCGAGCAGTACTTC; cdr3_aa: CASSSALRGEQYF
v_call: TRBV19; j_call: TRBJ2-4; d_call: TRBD1; cdr3_length: 14; clone_size: .; cdr3_nt: TGTGCCAGTAGTACGGGACAGGGGGAAAACATTCAGTACTTC; cdr3_aa: CASSTGQGENIQYF
v_call: TRBV10-3; j_call: TRBJ2-7; d_call: .; cdr3_length: 12; clone_size: .; cdr3_nt: TGTGCCATCAGTGCGAACAGGTACGAGCAGTACTTC; cdr3_aa: CAISANRYEQYF
v_call: TRBV5-1; j_call: TRBJ2-7; d_call: .; cdr3_length: 13; clone_size: once; cdr3_nt: TGCGCCAGCGGAGTTACCTCCTCCTACGAGCAGTACTTC; cdr3_aa: CASGVTSSYEQYF